What follows is one T cell receptor beta chain and its context. This CDR3 region has 15 residues. The V end was cut by 1 base, the J end by 0 bases, with 6 bases between. Germline V CDR1 and CDR2: SEHNR, FQNEAQ (reference sequence). Generated by immunoSEQ multiplex PCR, the TCRdb table keeps only in-frame clones and is missing some. Counted here are roughly 32,000 clones, 89% occurring once; the ten biggest clones make up roughly an eighth. These data are taken from a study of regulatory and conventional T cells in RAG deficiency. The same specimen was also included in a second study, on regulatory T cells. This second study says: The primer mix had 52 TRBV and 13 TRBJ primers.

The TCR comes from a human donor in good health. The V call is TRBV7-9, the J call TRBJ2-2, with D uncertain. The sequenced material came from CD8+ T cells sorted from blood. CDR3 protein: CASSLVATNTGELFF. CDR3 DNA: TGTGCCAGCAGCTTAGTGGCAACGAACACCGGGGAGCTGTTTTTT.